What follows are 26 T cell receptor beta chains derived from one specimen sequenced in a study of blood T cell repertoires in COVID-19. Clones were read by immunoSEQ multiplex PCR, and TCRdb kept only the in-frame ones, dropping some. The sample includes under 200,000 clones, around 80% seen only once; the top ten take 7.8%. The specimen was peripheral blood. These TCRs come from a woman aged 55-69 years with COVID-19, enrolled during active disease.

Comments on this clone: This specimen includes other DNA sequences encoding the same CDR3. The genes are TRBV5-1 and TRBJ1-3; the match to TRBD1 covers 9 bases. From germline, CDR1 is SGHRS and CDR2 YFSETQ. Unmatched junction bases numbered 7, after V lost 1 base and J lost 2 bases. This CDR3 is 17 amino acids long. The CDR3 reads CASSLRPGQGTGNTIYF. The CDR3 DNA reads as TGCGCCAGCAGCTTGCGGCCGGGACAGGGCACTGGAAACACCATATATTTT. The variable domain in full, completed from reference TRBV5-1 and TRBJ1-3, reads KAGVTQTPRYLIKTRGQQVTLSCSPISGHRSVSWYQQTPGQGLQFLFEYFSETQRNKGNFPGRFSGRQFSNSRSEMNVSTLELGDSALYLCASSLRPGQGTGNTIYFGEGSWLTVV.

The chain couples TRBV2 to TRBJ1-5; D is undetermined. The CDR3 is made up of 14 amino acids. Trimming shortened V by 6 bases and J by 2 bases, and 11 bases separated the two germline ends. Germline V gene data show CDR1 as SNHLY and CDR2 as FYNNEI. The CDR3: CASRGVGGNQPQHF. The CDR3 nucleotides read TGTGCCAGCAGGGGAGTCGGGGGCAATCAGCCCCAGCATTTT.

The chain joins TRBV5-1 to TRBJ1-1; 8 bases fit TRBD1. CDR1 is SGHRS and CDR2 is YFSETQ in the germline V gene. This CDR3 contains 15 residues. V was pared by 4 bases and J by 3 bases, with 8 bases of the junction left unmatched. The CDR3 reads CASSIGQGGHTEAFF. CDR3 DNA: TGCGCCAGCAGCATAGGACAGGGCGGTCACACTGAAGCTTTCTTT.

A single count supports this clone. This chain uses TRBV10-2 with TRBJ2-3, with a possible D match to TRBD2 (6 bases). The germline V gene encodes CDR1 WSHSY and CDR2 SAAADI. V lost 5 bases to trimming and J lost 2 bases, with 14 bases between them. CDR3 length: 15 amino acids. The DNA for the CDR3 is TGCGCCAGCAGTCCAAGCGGGCCGGCCACAGATACGCAGTATTTT. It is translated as CASSPSGPATDTQYF.

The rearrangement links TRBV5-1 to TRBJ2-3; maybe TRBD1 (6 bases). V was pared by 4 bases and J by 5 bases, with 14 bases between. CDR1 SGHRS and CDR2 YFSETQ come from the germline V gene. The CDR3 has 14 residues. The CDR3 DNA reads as TGCGCCAGCAGCGAGCGTACCAGGGGAGATACGCAGTATTTT. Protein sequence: CASSERTRGDTQYF.

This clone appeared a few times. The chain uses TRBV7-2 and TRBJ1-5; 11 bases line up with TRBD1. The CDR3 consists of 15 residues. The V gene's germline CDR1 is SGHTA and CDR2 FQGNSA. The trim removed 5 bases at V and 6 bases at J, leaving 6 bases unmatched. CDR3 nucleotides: TGTGCCAGCAGCCTAAGGACAGGGGGCACTCAGCCCCAGCATTTT. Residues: CASSLRTGGTQPQHF.

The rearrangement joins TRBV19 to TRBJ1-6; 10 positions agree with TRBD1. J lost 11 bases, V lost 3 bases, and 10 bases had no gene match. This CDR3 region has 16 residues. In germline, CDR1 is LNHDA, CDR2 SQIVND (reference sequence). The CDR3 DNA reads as TGTGCCAGTAGTATCTACAACCGGGACAGGGGTACACCCCTCCACTTT. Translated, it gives CASSIYNRDRGTPLHF.

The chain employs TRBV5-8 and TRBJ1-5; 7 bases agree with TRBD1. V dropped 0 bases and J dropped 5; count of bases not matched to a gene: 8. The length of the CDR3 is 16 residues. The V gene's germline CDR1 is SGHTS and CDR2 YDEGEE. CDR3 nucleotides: TGTGCCAGCAGCTTGGACAGGGGCGGTTTGGATCAGCCCCAGCATTTT. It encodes CASSLDRGGLDQPQHF.

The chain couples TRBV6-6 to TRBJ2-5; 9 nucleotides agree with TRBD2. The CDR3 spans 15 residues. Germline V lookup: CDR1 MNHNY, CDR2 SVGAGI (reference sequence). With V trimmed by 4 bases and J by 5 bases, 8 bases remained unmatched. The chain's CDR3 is CASSSPSGATETQYF. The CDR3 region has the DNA TGTGCCAGCAGTTCCCCTAGCGGGGCCACGGAGACCCAGTACTTC.

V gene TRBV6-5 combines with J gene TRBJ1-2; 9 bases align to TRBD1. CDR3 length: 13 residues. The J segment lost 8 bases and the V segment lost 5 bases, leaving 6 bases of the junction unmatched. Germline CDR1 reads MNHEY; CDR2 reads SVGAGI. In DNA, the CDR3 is TGTGCCAGCAGTCAGGGGACAGGGTTCGGCTACACCTTC. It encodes CASSQGTGFGYTF.

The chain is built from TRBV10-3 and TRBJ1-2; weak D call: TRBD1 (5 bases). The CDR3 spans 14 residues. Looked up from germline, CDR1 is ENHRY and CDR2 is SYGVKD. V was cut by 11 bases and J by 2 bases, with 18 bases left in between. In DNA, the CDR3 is TGTGCCTCTAGGAAGGACACAGTAAACTATGGCTACACCTTC. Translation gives CASRKDTVNYGYTF.

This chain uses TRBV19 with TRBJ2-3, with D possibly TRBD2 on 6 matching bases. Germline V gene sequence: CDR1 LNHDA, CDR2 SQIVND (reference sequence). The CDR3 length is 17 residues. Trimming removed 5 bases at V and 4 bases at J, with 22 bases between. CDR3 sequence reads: CASSDSGHTPPADTQYF. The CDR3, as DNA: TGTGCCAGTAGTGATAGCGGCCATACCCCCCCGGCAGATACGCAGTATTTT.

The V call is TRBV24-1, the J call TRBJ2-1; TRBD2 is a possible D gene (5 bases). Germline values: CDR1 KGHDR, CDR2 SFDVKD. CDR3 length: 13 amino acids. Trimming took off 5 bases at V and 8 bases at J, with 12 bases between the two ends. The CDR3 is CATSAAQRDEQFF. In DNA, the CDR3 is TGTGCCACCAGTGCGGCCCAGAGGGATGAGCAGTTCTTC.

The CDR3 bases are TGTGCCAGCAGCTTAGTAGCTAGCGGGAGCCCCGGGGAGCTGTTTTTT. It specifies CASSLVASGSPGELFF. This chain connects TRBV7-2 to TRBJ2-2, with 10 bases lining up with TRBD2. Trimming removed 1 base from V and 6 bases from J; junction bases left unmatched: 5. Germline CDR1 reads SGHTA; CDR2 reads FQGNSA. This CDR3 has 16 amino acids.

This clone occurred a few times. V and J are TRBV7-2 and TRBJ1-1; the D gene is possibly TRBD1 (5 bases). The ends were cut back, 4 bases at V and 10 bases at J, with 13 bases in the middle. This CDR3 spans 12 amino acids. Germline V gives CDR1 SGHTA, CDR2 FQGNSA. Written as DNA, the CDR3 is TGTGCCAGCAGCTCGCCGGGACTGGCAGCTTTCTTT. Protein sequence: CASSSPGLAAFF. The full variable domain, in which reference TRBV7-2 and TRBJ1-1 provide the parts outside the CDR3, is GAGVSQSPSNKVTEKGKDVELRCDPISGHTALYWYRQSLGQGLEFLIYFQGNSAPDKSGLPSDRFSAERTGGSVSTLTIQRTQQEDSAVYLCASSSPGLAAFFGQGTRLTVV.

In DNA form, the CDR3 reads TGTGCCAGCAGTCAGGACAGTCTTCCCTCACCCCTCCACTTT. This translates into CASSQDSLPSPLHF. The V and J genes are TRBV5-4 and TRBJ1-6, with a weak D call TRBD1 (6 bases). Germline-derived CDR1 and CDR2 are SGHNT and YYREEE (reference sequence). The length of the CDR3 is 14 residues. With 5 bases removed from V and 10 bases from J, the gap between germline ends came to 16 bases.

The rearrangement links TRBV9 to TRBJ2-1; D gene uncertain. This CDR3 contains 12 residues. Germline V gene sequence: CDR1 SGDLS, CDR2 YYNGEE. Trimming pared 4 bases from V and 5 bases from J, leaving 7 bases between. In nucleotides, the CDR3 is TGTGCCAGCAGCCGAAGAGACAATGAGCAGTTCTTC. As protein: CASSRRDNEQFF.

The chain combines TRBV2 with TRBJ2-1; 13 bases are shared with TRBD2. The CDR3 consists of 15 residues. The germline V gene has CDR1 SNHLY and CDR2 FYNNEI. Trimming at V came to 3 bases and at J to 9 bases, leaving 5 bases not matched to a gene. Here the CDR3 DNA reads TGTGCCAGCAGTGAGGGACTAGCGGGGTCGGGTGAGCAGTTCTTC. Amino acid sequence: CASSEGLAGSGEQFF.

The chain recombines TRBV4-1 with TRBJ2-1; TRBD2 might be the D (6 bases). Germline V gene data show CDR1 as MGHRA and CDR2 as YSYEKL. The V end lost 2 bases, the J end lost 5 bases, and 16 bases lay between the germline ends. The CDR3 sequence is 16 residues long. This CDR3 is CASSQRLWRDDNEQFF. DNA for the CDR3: TGCGCCAGCAGCCAAAGGCTTTGGCGGGACGACAATGAGCAGTTCTTC.

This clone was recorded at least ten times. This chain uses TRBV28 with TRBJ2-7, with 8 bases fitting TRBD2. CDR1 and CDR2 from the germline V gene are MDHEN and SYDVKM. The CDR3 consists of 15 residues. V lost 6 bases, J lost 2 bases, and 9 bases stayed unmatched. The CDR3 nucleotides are TGTGCCAGCAGCTCCCTAGCGGGCGCTCCCTACGAGCAGTACTTC. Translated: CASSSLAGAPYEQYF.

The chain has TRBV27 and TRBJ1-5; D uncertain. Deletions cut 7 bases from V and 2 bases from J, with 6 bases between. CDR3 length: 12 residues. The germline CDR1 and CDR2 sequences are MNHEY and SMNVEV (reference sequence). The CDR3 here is CASTQGNQPQHF. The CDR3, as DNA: TGTGCCAGCACCCAGGGCAATCAGCCCCAGCATTTT.

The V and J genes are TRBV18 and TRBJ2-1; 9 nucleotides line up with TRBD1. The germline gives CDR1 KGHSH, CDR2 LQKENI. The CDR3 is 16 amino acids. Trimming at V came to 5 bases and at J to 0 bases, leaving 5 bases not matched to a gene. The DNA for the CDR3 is TGTGCCAGCTCATCGAGGACAGGGGCCTCCTACAATGAGCAGTTCTTC. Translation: CASSSRTGASYNEQFF.

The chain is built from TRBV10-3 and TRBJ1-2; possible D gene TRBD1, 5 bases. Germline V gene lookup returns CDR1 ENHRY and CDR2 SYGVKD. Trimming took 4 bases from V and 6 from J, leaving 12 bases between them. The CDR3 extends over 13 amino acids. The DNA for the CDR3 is TGTGCCATCAGTGCCGGGGGAAGGGATGGCTACACCTTC. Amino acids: CAISAGGRDGYTF.

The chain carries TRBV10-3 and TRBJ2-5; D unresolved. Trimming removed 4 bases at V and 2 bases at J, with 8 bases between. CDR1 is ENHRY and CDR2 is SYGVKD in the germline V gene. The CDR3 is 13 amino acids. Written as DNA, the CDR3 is TGTGCCATCAGTGGAGGCTCACAAGAGACCCAGTACTTC. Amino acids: CAISGGSQETQYF.

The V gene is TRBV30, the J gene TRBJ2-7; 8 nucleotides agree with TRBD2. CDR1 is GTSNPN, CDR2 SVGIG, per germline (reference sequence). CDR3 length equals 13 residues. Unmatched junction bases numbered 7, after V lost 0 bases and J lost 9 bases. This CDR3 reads CAWSVVAGSVQYF. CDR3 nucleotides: TGTGCCTGGAGTGTGGTAGCGGGATCGGTGCAGTACTTC.

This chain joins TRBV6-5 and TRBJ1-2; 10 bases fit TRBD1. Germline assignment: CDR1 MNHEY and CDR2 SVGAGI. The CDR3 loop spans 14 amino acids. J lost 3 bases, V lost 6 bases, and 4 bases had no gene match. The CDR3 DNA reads TGTGCCAGCAGGGGACAGGGGCAGTACTATGGCTACACCTTC. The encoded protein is CASRGQGQYYGYTF.